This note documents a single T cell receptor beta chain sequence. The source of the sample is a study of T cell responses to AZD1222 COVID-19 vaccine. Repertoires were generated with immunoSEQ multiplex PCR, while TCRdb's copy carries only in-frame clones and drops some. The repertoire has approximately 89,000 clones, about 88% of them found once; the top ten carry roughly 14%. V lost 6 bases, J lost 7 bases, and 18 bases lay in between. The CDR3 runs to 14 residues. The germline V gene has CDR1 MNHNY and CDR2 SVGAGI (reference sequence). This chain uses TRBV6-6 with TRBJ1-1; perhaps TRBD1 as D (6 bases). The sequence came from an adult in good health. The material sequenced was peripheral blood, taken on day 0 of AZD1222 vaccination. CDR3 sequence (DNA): TGTGCCAGCAGCCCACCCGACCGGACAGTTGAAGCTTTCTTT. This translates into CASSPPDRTVEAFF.